The sequence of this TCR beta chain was determined in a study of T cells in localized non-small cell lung cancer (dated by TCRdb to about 2020). The study in broad terms: T cell repertoires of fewer than 250 early-stage NSCLC patients were analyzed, with tumors being compared against uninvolved tumor-adjacent lungs. All 250 or so NSCLC patients in the cohort were treatment-naive and had localized lung tumors that were resected. Of the NSCLC patients, about 130 were male and around 99 were female, and the mean age was around 70 years.

What the study reported, not specific to this receptor: Because the study design was exploratory, TCR variables were selected using unadjusted p-values without false-discovery rate correction. A median of roughly 60 of the top 100 tumor clones turned up in the paired uninvolved adjacent lung, and under 30 of those clones also ranked among the top 100 of that same adjacent lung. Longer overall survival was associated with higher T cell density in blood, whereas shorter survival was associated with higher clonality in adjacent lung. Because multi-region tumor sequencing was not done, intratumor heterogeneity could not be ruled out. The highest T cell clonality was observed in uninvolved tumor-adjacent lung, where clonality exceeded that of tumor, suggesting that antigenic responses were more focused in uninvolved tumor-adjacent lung.

From the cysteine through the phenylalanine, the CDR3 covers 14 amino acids. Only the CDR3 DNA is retained, 42 bases long and in frame from the first base. Trimming takes 6 bases off V and 3 bases off J; junction bases not matched to a gene: 7. The immunoSEQ Assay was used to sequence TCR beta CDR3 regions from DNA. Per the source publication's procedure: T cell density was computed as TCR beta template counts normalized to usable DNA estimated by amplifying housekeeping genes. Richness was estimated using the preseqR package, with extrapolation to 400,000 templates for PBMC samples and to 120,000 templates for tissue samples. Clonality was defined as one minus Pielou's evenness. Differential abundance testing on productive amino-acid clonotypes, with a minimum total count of 5 and an alpha of 0.1, was used to identify tissue-enriched TCRs. The Jaccard Index and the Morisita Overlap Index were used to measure repertoire overlap between compartments. GLIPH grouped TCR beta CDR3s together with public tetramer-defined viral CDR3s, and a viral motif had to include at least three viral sequences and also show V-gene enrichment. In TCRdb, the immuneACCESS table is reduced to in-frame sequences with V and J assigned. These tables do not hold every clone; where another copy was compared, an unresolved V gene accounts for under half, and the others remain unexplained. D and trimming were read from the DNA, whereas the V and J calls and clone size are those reported in that table. This sample is represented by under 800 clones; about a third of them were singletons. About an eighth of the sample is held by the ten biggest clonotypes.

Uninvolved adjacent lung was taken at least 2 cm from the tumor margin and confirmed free of atypia by two independent pathologists. At diagnosis, tumor, uninvolved tumor-adjacent lung and peripheral blood were collected and then preserved as a mix of FFPE and fresh-frozen material. Judged by its sample share, this clone qualifies as medium-sized (0.01 to 0.1%). What this receptor recognizes is not known. No base-level quality is on record; no much larger clone is a single base apart. The sequences come from normal lung tissue next to the tumor, collected before any cancer treatment. The chain links TRBV23-1 with TRBJ2-7; TRBD1 fits 8 bases in the junction. TRBV23-1 qualifies as an ORF whose function is uncertain. The sequence derives from a man between 35 and 75 years old with stage I lung adenocarcinoma. The CDR3 sequence is CASSQGQGRYEQYF. The DNA sequence follows: TGCGCCAGCAGCCAAGGACAGGGACGCTACGAGCAGTACTTC.